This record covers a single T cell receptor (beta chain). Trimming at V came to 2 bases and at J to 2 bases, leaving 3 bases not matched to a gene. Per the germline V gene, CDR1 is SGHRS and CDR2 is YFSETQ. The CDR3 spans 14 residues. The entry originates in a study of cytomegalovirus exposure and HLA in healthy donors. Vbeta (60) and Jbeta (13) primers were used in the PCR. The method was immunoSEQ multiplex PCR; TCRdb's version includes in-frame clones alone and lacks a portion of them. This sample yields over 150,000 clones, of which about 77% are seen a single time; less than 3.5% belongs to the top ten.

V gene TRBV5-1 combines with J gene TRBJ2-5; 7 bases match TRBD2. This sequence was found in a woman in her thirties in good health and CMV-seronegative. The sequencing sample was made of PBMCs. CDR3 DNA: TGCGCCAGCAGCTTATCTAGCGGACAAGAGACCCAGTACTTC. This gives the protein CASSLSSGQETQYF.